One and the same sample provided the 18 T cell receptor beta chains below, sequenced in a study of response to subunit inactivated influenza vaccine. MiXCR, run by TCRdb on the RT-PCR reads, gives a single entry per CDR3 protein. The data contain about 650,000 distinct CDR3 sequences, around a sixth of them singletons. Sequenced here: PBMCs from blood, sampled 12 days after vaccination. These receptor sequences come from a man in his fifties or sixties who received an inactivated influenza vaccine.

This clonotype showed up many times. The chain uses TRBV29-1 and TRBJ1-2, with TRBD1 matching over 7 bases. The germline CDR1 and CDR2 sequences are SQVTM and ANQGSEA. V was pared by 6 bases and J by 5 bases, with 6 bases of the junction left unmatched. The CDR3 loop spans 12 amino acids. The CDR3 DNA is TGCAGCGTGAGGGACAGCCAATATGGCTACACCTTC. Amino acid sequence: CSVRDSQYGYTF.

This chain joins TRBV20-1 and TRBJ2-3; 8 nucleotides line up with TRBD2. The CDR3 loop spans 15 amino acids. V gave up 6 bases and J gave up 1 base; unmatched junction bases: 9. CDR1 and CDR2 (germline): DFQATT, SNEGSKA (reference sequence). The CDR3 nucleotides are TGCAGTGCCCCGGCGGGAGCGGGGGGCACAGATACGCAGTATTTT. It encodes CSAPAGAGGTDTQYF.

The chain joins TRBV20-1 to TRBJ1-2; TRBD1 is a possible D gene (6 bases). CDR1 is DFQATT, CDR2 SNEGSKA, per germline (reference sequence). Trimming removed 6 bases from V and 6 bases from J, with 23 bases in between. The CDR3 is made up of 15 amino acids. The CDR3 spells CSAKTGSRRGDGYTF. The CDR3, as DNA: TGCAGTGCCAAAACGGGAAGCCGAAGGGGGGATGGCTACACCTTC.

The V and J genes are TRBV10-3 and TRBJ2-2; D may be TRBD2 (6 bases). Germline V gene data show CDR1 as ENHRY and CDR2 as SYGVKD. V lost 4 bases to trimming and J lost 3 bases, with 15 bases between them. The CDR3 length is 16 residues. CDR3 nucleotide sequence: TGTGCCATCAGTGCGGGAGTAGCGGTCCACACCGGGGAGCTGTTTTTT. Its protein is CAISAGVAVHTGELFF.

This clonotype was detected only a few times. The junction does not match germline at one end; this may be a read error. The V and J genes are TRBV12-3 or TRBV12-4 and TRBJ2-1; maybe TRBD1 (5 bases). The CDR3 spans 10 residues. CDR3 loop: CASMGPHRIF. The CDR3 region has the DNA TGTGCCAGCATGGGGCCACACAGGATCTTC.

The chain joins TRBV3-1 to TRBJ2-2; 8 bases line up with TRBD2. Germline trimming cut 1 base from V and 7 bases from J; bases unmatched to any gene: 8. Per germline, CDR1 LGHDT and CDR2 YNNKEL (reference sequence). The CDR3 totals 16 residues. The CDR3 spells CASSQASSGRNGELFF. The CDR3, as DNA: TGTGCCAGCAGCCAAGCCTCTAGCGGGCGGAACGGGGAGCTGTTTTTT.

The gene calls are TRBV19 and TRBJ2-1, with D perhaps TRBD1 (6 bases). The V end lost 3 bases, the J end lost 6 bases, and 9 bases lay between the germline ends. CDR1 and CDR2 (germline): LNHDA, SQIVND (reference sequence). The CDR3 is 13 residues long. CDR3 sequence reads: CASSMNRVNEQFF. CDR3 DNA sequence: TGTGCCAGTAGTATGAACAGGGTCAATGAGCAGTTCTTC.

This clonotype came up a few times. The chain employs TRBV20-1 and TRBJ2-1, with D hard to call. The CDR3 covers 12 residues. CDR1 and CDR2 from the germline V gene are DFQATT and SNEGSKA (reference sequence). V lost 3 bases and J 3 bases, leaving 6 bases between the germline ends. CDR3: CSASGNYNEQFF. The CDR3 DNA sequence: TGCAGTGCTAGCGGAAACTACAATGAGCAGTTCTTC.

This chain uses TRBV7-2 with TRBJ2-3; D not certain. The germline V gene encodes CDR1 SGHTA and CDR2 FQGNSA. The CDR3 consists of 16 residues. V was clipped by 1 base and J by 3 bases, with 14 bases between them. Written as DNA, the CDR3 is TGTGCCAGCAGCTTAGGAGTCGGCAGACCAACAGATACGCAGTATTTT. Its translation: CASSLGVGRPTDTQYF.

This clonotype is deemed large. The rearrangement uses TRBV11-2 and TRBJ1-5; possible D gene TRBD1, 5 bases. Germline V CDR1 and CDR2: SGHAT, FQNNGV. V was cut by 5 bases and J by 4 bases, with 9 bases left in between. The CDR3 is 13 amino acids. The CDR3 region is CASSQDMNQPQHF. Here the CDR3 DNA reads TGTGCCAGCAGCCAGGACATGAATCAGCCCCAGCATTTT.

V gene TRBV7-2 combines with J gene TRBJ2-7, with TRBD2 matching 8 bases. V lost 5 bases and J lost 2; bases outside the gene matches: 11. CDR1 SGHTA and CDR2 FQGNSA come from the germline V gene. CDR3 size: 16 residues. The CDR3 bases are TGTGCCAGCAGCCCGTGGACTAGCCCTACGGCCTACGAGCAGTACTTC. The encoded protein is CASSPWTSPTAYEQYF.

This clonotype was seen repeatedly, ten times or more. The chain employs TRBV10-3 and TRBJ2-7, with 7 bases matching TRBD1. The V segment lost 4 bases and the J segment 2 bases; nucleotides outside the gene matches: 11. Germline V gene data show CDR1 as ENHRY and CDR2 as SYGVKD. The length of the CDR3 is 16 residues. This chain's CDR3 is CAISGHRDSNTYEQYF. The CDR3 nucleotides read TGTGCCATCAGTGGCCACCGGGACAGTAATACCTACGAGCAGTACTTC.

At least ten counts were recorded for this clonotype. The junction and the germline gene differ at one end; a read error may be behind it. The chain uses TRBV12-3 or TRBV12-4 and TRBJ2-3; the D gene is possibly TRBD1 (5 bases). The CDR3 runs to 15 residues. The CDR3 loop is CASSLGAASTDTQYF. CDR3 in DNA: TGTGCCAGCAGCTTAGGGGCAGCCAGCACAGATACGCAGTATTTT.

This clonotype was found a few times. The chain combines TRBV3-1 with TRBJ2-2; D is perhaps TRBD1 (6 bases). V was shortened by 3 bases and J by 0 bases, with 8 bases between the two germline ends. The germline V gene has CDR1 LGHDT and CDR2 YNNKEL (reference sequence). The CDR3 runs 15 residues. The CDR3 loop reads CASSQRGTNTGELFF. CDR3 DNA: TGTGCCAGCAGCCAGAGGGGGACGAACACCGGGGAGCTGTTTTTT.

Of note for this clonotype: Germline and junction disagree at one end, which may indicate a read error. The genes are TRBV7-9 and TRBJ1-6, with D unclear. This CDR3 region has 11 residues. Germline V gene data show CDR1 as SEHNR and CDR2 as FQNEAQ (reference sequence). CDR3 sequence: CASILYSPLHF. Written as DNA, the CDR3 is TGTGCCAGCATCTTATACTCACCCCTCCACTTT.

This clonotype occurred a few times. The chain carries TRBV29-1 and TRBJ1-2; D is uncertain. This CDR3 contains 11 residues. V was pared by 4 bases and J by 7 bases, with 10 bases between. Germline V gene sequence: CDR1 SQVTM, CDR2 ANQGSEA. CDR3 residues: CSVVSLAGYTF. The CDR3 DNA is TGCAGCGTTGTCTCCTTGGCTGGCTACACCTTC.

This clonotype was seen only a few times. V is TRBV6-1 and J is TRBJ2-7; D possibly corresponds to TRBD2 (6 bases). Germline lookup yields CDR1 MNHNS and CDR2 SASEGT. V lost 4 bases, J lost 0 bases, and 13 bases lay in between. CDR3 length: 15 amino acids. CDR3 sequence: CASSARVSGSYEQYF. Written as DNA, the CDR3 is TGTGCCAGCAGTGCCCGGGTTAGCGGCTCCTACGAGCAGTACTTC.

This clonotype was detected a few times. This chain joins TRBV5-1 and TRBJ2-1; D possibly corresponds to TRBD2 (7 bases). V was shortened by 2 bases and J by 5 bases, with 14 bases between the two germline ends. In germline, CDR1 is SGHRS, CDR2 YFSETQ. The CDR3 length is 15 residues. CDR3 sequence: CASSLRGGADNEQFF. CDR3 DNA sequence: TGCGCCAGCAGCTTAAGGGGGGGGGCTGACAATGAGCAGTTCTTC.